Each of the 10 T cell receptor beta chains below was sequenced from the same sample in a study of cytomegalovirus exposure and HLA in healthy donors. PCR was performed using 60 Vbeta and 13 Jbeta primers. TCRdb's copy holds only in-frame clones and misses some; the assay was immunoSEQ multiplex PCR. The repertoire consists of fewer than 200,000 clones, with about 68% occurring once and the leading ten covering 2% to 3%. Material: PBMCs. All receptors derive from a female donor in good health and CMV-seronegative.

The chain couples TRBV30 to TRBJ2-1; 10 bases match TRBD2. The CDR3 totals 16 residues. Germline V gene sequence: CDR1 GTSNPN, CDR2 SVGIG (reference sequence). The junction had 12 bases not matched to a gene; V was cut back by 6 bases and J by 4 bases. CDR3 in amino acids: CACSPTGLAKYNEQFF. CDR3 DNA: TGTGCCTGTTCACCGACGGGACTAGCGAAGTACAATGAGCAGTTCTTC.

The rearrangement uses TRBV9 and TRBJ2-4, with TRBD2 as a possible D gene (5 bases). This CDR3 has 13 residues. V lost 4 bases to trimming and J lost 7 bases, with 12 bases between them. Germline V gene data show CDR1 as SGDLS and CDR2 as YYNGEE. Here the CDR3 DNA reads TGTGCCAGCAGCACGCCGGGATATAACATTCAGTACTTC. Residues: CASSTPGYNIQYF.

The rearrangement joins TRBV30 to TRBJ2-7, with D maybe TRBD1 (6 bases). This CDR3 has 13 amino acids. Germline CDR1 is GTSNPN and CDR2 is SVGIG (reference sequence). V lost 6 bases and J lost 4, with 16 bases in between. The CDR3 DNA follows: TGTGCCTGTAGGACAGCAGTAGTTTACGAGCAGTACTTC. It is translated as CACRTAVVYEQYF.

The rearrangement uses TRBV13 and TRBJ2-7, with 9 nucleotides matching TRBD1. This CDR3 has 14 amino acids. The ends lost 6 bases at V and 4 bases at J; junction bases unmatched: 7. Germline V CDR1 and CDR2: PRHDT, FYEKMQ (reference sequence). CDR3 amino acids: CASSPDRGSYEQYF. In DNA, the CDR3 is TGTGCCAGCAGTCCCGACAGGGGGAGTTACGAGCAGTACTTC.

The CDR3 DNA is TGTGCCAGCAGCTCGACTAGCGGGGAAGAGACCCAGTACTTC. Translation: CASSSTSGEETQYF. The chain carries TRBV7-9 and TRBJ2-5, with 11 nucleotides matching TRBD2. The germline gives CDR1 SEHNR, CDR2 FQNEAQ (reference sequence). The CDR3 loop spans 14 amino acids. The V and J ends lost 4 bases and 3 bases, in that order; junction bases with no gene match: 1.

This clone came up a few times. The chain employs TRBV10-3 and TRBJ1-1, with 11 bases fitting TRBD1. Per the germline V gene, CDR1 is ENHRY and CDR2 is SYGVKD. V dropped 0 bases and J dropped 5; count of bases not matched to a gene: 5. The CDR3 runs to 16 residues. DNA for the CDR3: TGTGCCATCAGTGAGTCGGGACAGGGGGTGGGGACTGAAGCTTTCTTT. Its protein product is CAISESGQGVGTEAFF.

CDR3 amino acids: CASSHRTSGGNNEQFF. CDR3 nucleotides: TGTGCCAGCAGCCATAGGACTAGCGGGGGTAACAATGAGCAGTTCTTC. The chain is built from TRBV7-9 and TRBJ2-1; TRBD2 agrees at 13 bases. The length of the CDR3 is 16 residues. V lost 5 bases and J lost 5; bases outside the gene matches: 6. CDR1 and CDR2 (germline): SEHNR, FQNEAQ (reference sequence).

This clone was detected once. V usage is TRBV28 and J usage is TRBJ1-2; D perhaps matches TRBD1 (6 bases). The CDR3 covers 12 residues. V was cut by 9 bases and J by 6 bases, with 14 bases left in between. Germline V gene data show CDR1 as MDHEN and CDR2 as SYDVKM. In DNA, the CDR3 is TGTGCCAGTACTCAAACAGGGCATGGCTACACCTTC. Translated: CASTQTGHGYTF.

This clone appeared once. The rearrangement uses TRBV28 and TRBJ2-5; 9 nucleotides agree with TRBD2. V lost 6 bases, J lost 5 bases, and 13 bases stayed unmatched. The germline V gene encodes CDR1 MDHEN and CDR2 SYDVKM. The CDR3 loop spans 16 amino acids. CDR3 sequence (DNA): TGTGCCAGCAGGGATCGGGATAGCGGGAGACCCGAGACCCAGTACTTC. Translation gives CASRDRDSGRPETQYF. Combining the CDR3 with reference TRBV28 and TRBJ2-5 gives the whole variable domain DVKVTQSSRYLVKRTGEKVFLECVQDMDHENMFWYRQDPGLGLRLIYFSYDVKMKEKGDIPEGYSVSREKKERFSLILESASTNQTSMYLCASRDRDSGRPETQYFGPGTRLLVL.

The rearrangement joins TRBV21-1 to TRBJ2-5; the D call in the table, TRBD2, was not verified against the DNA. TRBV21-1 is described as a pseudogene. The length of the CDR3 is 15 residues. The CDR3 region has the DNA TGTGCCAGCGTCCGACTAGCGGGAGTGCGGGAGACCCAGTACTTC. Translating gives CASVRLAGVRETQYF.